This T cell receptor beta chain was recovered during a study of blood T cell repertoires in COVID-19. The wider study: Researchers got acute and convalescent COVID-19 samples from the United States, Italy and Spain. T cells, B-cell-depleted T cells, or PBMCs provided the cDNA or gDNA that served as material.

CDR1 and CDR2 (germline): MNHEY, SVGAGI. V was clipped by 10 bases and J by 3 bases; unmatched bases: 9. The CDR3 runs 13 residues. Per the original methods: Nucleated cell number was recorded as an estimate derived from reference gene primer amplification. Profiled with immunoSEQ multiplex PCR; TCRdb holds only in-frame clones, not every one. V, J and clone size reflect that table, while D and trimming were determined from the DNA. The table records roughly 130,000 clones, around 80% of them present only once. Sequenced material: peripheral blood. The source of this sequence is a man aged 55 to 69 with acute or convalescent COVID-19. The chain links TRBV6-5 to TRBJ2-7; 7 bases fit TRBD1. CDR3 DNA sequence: TGTGCCATTGAGACAGGGATTTACTACGAGCAGTACTTC. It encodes CAIETGIYYEQYF.